This note documents a single T cell receptor (beta chain) sequence. Germline V lookup: CDR1 SEHNR, CDR2 FQNEAQ (reference sequence). The V and J ends lost 7 bases and 6 bases respectively, with 5 bases between them. CDR3 size: 10 residues. TCRdb re-called the RT-PCR reads through MiXCR, storing one row per CDR3 protein. The repertoire holds about 960,000 distinct CDR3 sequences, with roughly 18% as singletons. The data originate from a study of patients and donors after allogeneic stem cell transplantation. The source of this sequence is a human donor who was either an allogeneic HSCT recipient or a stem cell or donor lymphocyte infusion donor (not recorded which). It is not recorded whose cells these are; they may come from a transplant donor. V gene TRBV7-9 combines with J gene TRBJ2-3; D gene ambiguous. Sequenced material: blood, either unsorted or a sorted T cell fraction (not recorded which). The CDR3 DNA is TGTGCCAGCACCTCTGATACGCAGTATTTT. Its translation: CASTSDTQYF.